This T cell receptor beta chain comes out of a study of blood T cell repertoires in COVID-19 (dated by TCRdb to the early 2020s). Looking at the study overall: The collaborator samples originated in the United States, Italy and Spain and spanned the acute and convalescent phases of COVID-19. A freely available public database, intended as a resource for researchers studying the immune response to SARS-CoV-2, is where the repertoires were released. HLA class I and class II types, where available, came from metadata supplied by the sample provider rather than from assay-based typing. Deeply sampled blood TCRbeta repertoires from subjects exposed to, actively infected with, or recovered from COVID-19 were included in the dataset. The prospective study material was composed of cDNA or gDNA derived from T cells, B-cell-depleted T cells, or PBMCs. Sample metadata almost always included a de-identified subject ID, COVID-19 status, age in years and sex. The samples were drawn from two sources: the first 160 participants of the ongoing ImmuneRACE study, and 1,254 subjects contributed by 6 global collaborators.

A word on this clone: The target of this receptor is not known. No per-base quality is available; no much larger clone lies one base away.

Beyond this particular receptor, the publication reports: The amount of clinical and demographic metadata varied by source and participant and was provided uncurated.

TCRbeta CDR3 regions were amplified from genomic DNA by means of the immunoSEQ Assay, a bias-controlled multiplex PCR. From the authors' description of their analysis: Within the assay, amplification of reference gene primers was used to estimate how many nucleated cells each sample contained. Sequence reads were collapsed and filtered to measure the absolute abundance of every unique TCRbeta CDR3 rearrangement. For each sample, productive Simpson clonality was calculated as the square root of Simpson's diversity index across productive rearrangements. As stored in TCRdb, this immuneACCESS dataset retains in-frame rearrangements with V and J assigned. A fraction of the clones does not appear; measured against another copy, unresolved V genes explain less than half of the discrepancy, and the remainder lacks a known reason. V and J calls and clone size follow that table, whereas D and trimming were derived from the DNA. The sample table records around 140,000 clones; approximately 83% of these occur just once. The ten largest account for around 4% of the sample.

Whole blood was collected in K2EDTA tubes by collaborating institutions according to the institutions' own protocols. Collaborator samples were shipped for TCRbeta analysis as frozen whole blood, isolated PBMCs, or DNA extracted from either sample type. Cut back by 5 bases and 4 bases, the V and J ends lie 11 bases apart. The CDR3 goes from the cysteine to the phenylalanine over 13 residues. Only CDR3 DNA is held: 39 bases, read in frame from base 1. In the germline V gene, CDR1 corresponds to KGHSH and CDR2 to LQKENI. Recombination linked TRBV18 to TRBJ2-5; matching of 6 bases hints at TRBD2 as the D gene. Sequencing was carried out using peripheral blood. This clonotype was obtained from a woman aged 60-75 years with acute or convalescent COVID-19. Read as DNA, the sequence is TGTGCCAGCTCAGCTGGAGGGAGAGAGACCCAGTACTTC. This is translated as CASSAGGRETQYF.